The clone carrying this T cell receptor (beta chain) turned up a few times. Its matching antigen is unknown. A second 7 to 11 cycle PCR used barcoded and J-beta primers. In TCRdb, the 5' RACE reads were re-called with MiXCR into one record per CDR3 protein. This sample yields 600,000 or so distinct CDR3 sequences, of which roughly 20% are seen a single time; around 3.4% belongs to the top ten. The data originate from a study of blood T cells in healthy people across ages. Notes on the study in general: While age rose, TCR beta diversity per million T cells dropped in a roughly linear way.

Germline assignment: CDR1 SGHNT and CDR2 YYREEE (reference sequence). The CDR3 consists of 13 residues. The V end lost 6 bases, the J end lost 2 bases, and 11 bases lay between the germline ends. The sample consisted of blood. This TCR derives from a man aged 65 to 85 in good health. The chain uses TRBV5-4 and TRBJ1-2; D gene unclear. The CDR3 DNA reads TGTGCCAGCAACGGGCCGGGCAACTATGGCTACACCTTC. Translation: CASNGPGNYGYTF.